The 17 T cell receptor beta chains in this list originate from one sample, sequenced in a study of blood T cells in healthy people across ages. Next came a second PCR, run for about 7 to 12 cycles, which used a sample-barcoded 5' primer along with a J-beta primer mix. MiXCR, run by TCRdb on the 5' RACE reads, gives a single entry per CDR3 protein. The table includes 730,000 or so distinct CDR3 sequences, roughly two fifths detected once. The specimen sequenced was blood. Source of these receptors: a man older than 75 in good health.

V is TRBV20-1 and J is TRBJ2-4; 8 bases are shared with TRBD2. This CDR3 comprises 14 residues. Losses at the gene ends were 4 bases for V and 13 bases for J; bases not matched to a gene: 15. Germline CDR1 and CDR2: DFQATT and SNEGSKA (reference sequence). DNA of the CDR3: TGCAGTGCTACCCCAGGGACTAGGAGCAATGAGCAGTACTTC. Its translation: CSATPGTRSNEQYF.

Regarding this clonotype: A clone one base away is much larger, so this may be a read error. This chain joins TRBV20-1 and TRBJ2-3; D is undetermined. The CDR3 has 12 residues. The germline V gene has CDR1 DFQATT and CDR2 SNEGSKA (reference sequence). For the CDR3, the DNA is TGCGGTGCTAGAGATCACTGGGATACGCAGTATTTT. It codes for CGARDHWDTQYF.

This clonotype has a count of ten or more. The J gene is TRBJ2-3, the V gene TRBV7-2, with TRBD2 matching 12 bases. This CDR3 is 16 amino acids long. The germline V gene encodes CDR1 SGHTA and CDR2 FQGNSA. V shed 7 bases and J 0 bases; nucleotides not matched to a gene: 5. The DNA of the CDR3 is TGTGCCAGCACCCTGACTAGCGGGGGCAGCACAGATACGCAGTATTTT. It translates to CASTLTSGGSTDTQYF.

The chain couples TRBV12-3 or TRBV12-4 to TRBJ2-1, with TRBD2 matching 9 bases. This CDR3 comprises 16 residues. The J segment lost 2 bases and the V segment lost 6 bases, leaving 8 bases of the junction unmatched. CDR3 sequence reads: CASSPRLAVPYNEQFF. As DNA, the CDR3 is TGTGCCAGCAGCCCGAGACTAGCGGTCCCCTACAATGAGCAGTTCTTC.

The chain links TRBV7-2 to TRBJ1-2, with D unresolved. In germline, CDR1 is SGHTA, CDR2 FQGNSA. The CDR3 sequence is 13 residues long. V was clipped by 1 base and J by 8 bases, with 11 bases between them. CDR3 region: CASSLGPSRGYTF. As DNA, the CDR3 is TGTGCCAGCAGCTTAGGACCCTCTCGGGGCTACACCTTC.

This clonotype turned up a few times. V gene TRBV6-2 or TRBV6-3 combines with J gene TRBJ2-1, with D perhaps matching TRBD2 (6 bases). Germline CDR1 reads MNHEY; CDR2 reads SVGEGT. The CDR3 totals 12 residues. V was cut by 1 base and J by 8 bases, with 6 bases left in between. This CDR3 is CASSYWGDEQFF. The CDR3 nucleotides read TGTGCCAGCAGTTACTGGGGGGATGAGCAGTTCTTC.

The chain carries TRBV15 and TRBJ2-5; 8 bases fit TRBD1. The germline CDR1 and CDR2 sequences are LNHNV and YYDKDF (reference sequence). The CDR3 covers 14 residues. J lost 11 bases, V lost 3 bases, and 11 bases had no gene match. For the CDR3, the DNA is TGTGCCACCAGCAGGGACAGGGTCGACAATGAGCAGTACTTC. Protein product: CATSRDRVDNEQYF.

V is TRBV6-5 and J is TRBJ2-3; D remains unclear. Germline values: CDR1 MNHEY, CDR2 SVGAGI. This CDR3 contains 14 residues. V lost 5 bases, J lost 2 bases, and 11 bases lay in between. DNA of the CDR3: TGTGCCAGCAGTATCCGGACCCACACAGATACGCAGTATTTT. As protein: CASSIRTHTDTQYF.

The rearrangement links TRBV4-3 to TRBJ2-6; D call uncertain. This CDR3 is built from 15 residues. The germline V gene encodes CDR1 LGHNA and CDR2 YSLEER. Trimming removed 4 bases at V and 4 bases at J, with 11 bases between. The CDR3 region is CASSRLGAGANVLTF. Written as DNA, the CDR3 is TGCGCCAGCAGCCGTTTAGGTGCGGGGGCCAACGTCCTGACTTTC.

The rearrangement uses TRBV7-9 and TRBJ2-1; TRBD2 might be the D (6 bases). The CDR3 length is 16 residues. Germline-derived CDR1 and CDR2 are SEHNR and FQNEAQ (reference sequence). V gave up 10 bases and J gave up 12 bases, with 31 bases separating them. CDR3 sequence: CANTFSVSGSYNRQFF. The CDR3 DNA reads as TGTGCCAACACCTTTAGTGTCAGCGGGTCTTACAATAGGCAGTTCTTC. Based on the CDR3 plus reference TRBV7-9 and TRBJ2-1, the full variable domain is DTGVSQNPRHKITKRGQNVTFRCDPISEHNRLYWYRQTLGQGPEFLTYFQNEAQLEKSRLLSDRFSAERPKGSFSTLEIQRTEQGDSAMYLCANTFSVSGSYNRQFFGPGTRLTVL.

The genes are TRBV29-1 and TRBJ1-1, with no clear D. The CDR3 runs to 14 residues. V lost 4 bases and J 0 bases, leaving 12 bases between the germline ends. The germline V gene has CDR1 SQVTM and CDR2 ANQGSEA. The CDR3 sequence is CSVGQGHMNTEAFF. In DNA form, the CDR3 reads TGCAGCGTTGGACAAGGCCACATGAACACTGAAGCTTTCTTT. Full variable domain (remainder filled in from reference TRBV29-1 and TRBJ1-1): SAVISQKPSRDICQRGTSLTIQCQVDSQVTMMFWYRQQPGQSLTLIATANQGSEATYESGFVIDKFPISRPNLTFSTLTVSNMSPEDSSIYLCSVGQGHMNTEAFFGQGTRLTVV.

This clonotype has at least ten counts. The DNA of the CDR3 is TGTGCCAGCAGCCACACTAGCGGGGGGGGTACGGGTGAGCAGTTCTTC. This gives the protein CASSHTSGGGTGEQFF. The chain is built from TRBV3-1 and TRBJ2-1; 13 positions match TRBD2. Germline V gene lookup returns CDR1 LGHDT and CDR2 YNNKEL (reference sequence). The CDR3 contains 16 residues. Trimming cost V 3 bases and J 9 bases; bases outside gene matches: 8.

In regard to this clonotype: A much larger clone is a single base away; this may be a read error. The chain joins TRBV5-1 to TRBJ2-2; 10 bases line up with TRBD2. The CDR3 totals 15 residues. V lost 10 bases, J lost 5 bases, and 11 bases stayed unmatched. From germline, CDR1 is SGHRS and CDR2 YFSETQ. CDR3 residues: CAGKVSSGSTGELFF. In nucleotides, the CDR3 is TGCGCCGGCAAGGTGTCTAGCGGGAGTACCGGGGAGCTGTTTTTT.

V and J are TRBV6-2 or TRBV6-3 and TRBJ2-7, with 7 bases lining up with TRBD1. Germline CDR1 is MNHEY and CDR2 is SVGEGT. The V gene end was trimmed by 5 bases and the J gene end by 5 bases; junction bases not matched to a gene: 12. The CDR3 runs 15 residues. CDR3 region: CASSPSRQGSHEQYF. CDR3 bases: TGTGCCAGCAGTCCCTCGAGACAGGGATCCCACGAGCAGTACTTC.

This chain links TRBV10-2 with TRBJ2-7; D is possibly TRBD1 or TRBD2 (6 bases each). The tail of the sequence fits TRBJ2-5 better, so the J call may be wrong. CDR1 WSHSY and CDR2 SAAADI come from the germline V gene. The CDR3 covers 16 residues. CDR3 in amino acids: CASSEPPGAGGETQYF. Here the CDR3 DNA reads TGCGCCAGCAGTGAACCCCCGGGGGCAGGAGGAGAGACCCAGTACTTC.

This chain connects TRBV7-2 to TRBJ1-6, with D possibly being TRBD1 (5 bases). From germline, CDR1 is SGHTA and CDR2 FQGNSA. The CDR3 length is 18 residues. Trimming stripped 1 base from V and 9 bases from J, with 22 bases between. In nucleotides, the CDR3 is TGTGCCAGCAGCTTAGATTACCCGGGACGGTGGGAAGTTTCACCCCTCCACTTT. Protein: CASSLDYPGRWEVSPLHF.

As concerns this clonotype: Compared with germline, one end of the junction differs, possibly owing to a read error. The chain uses TRBV30 and TRBJ2-3; D perhaps matches TRBD1 (6 bases). This CDR3 comprises 14 residues. The germline V gene encodes CDR1 GTSNPN and CDR2 SVGIG (reference sequence). The CDR3 is CAWSTGGTTDTQSF. The CDR3 DNA is TGTGCCTGGAGTACTGGGGGCACCACAGATACGCAGTCTTTT. The full variable domain, completed using reference TRBV30 and TRBJ2-3, is SQTIHQWPATLVQPVGSPLSLECTVEGTSNPNLYWYRQAAGRGLQLLFYSVGIGQISSEVPQNLSASRPQDRQFILSSKKLLLSDSGFYLCAWSTGGTTDTQSFGPGTRLTVL.